This T cell receptor (beta chain) is drawn from a study of T cell repertoires in cytomegalovirus infection. Across the study: TCR beta signatures that were public indicated CMV infection and matching HLA type.

TCRdb reanalysed the reads using MiXCR and keeps one entry per CDR3 protein. Among 150,000 or so distinct CDR3 sequences, about a sixth were seen once, and the ten largest hold around 20%. There are many counts of this clonotype. Trimming shortened V by 5 bases and J by 3 bases, and 20 bases separated the two germline ends. The germline CDR1 and CDR2 sequences are MDHEN and SYDVKM. The CDR3 length is 16 residues. J is TRBJ2-7 and V is TRBV28; perhaps TRBD2 as D (5 bases). Specimen: CD8+ T cells from PBMCs. The sequence came from a human donor in good health (CMV status not recorded). Some clones in this sample may be carry-over from other donors' samples. The CDR3 region is CASSQPSEGPDYEQYF. CDR3 DNA: TGTGCCAGCAGTCAACCTTCAGAGGGTCCTGACTACGAGCAGTACTTC.